This T cell receptor (beta chain) was sequenced in a study of T cell repertoires in cytomegalovirus infection. Study overall: Selection of CMV epitopes for the study included recently identified HLA-C-restricted and well-studied HLA-B-restricted ones. Evidence of both CMV infection and a matching HLA type came from public TCR beta signatures.

TCRdb re-analysed the reads in MiXCR, keeping a single row per CDR3 protein. This table has a few hundred thousand distinct CDR3 sequences, about 39% appearing once. Concerning this clonotype itself: Its specificity is unknown.

This CDR3 comprises 18 residues. The germline V gene has CDR1 SGHTA and CDR2 FQGNSA. J gave up 5 bases and V 1 base, and 10 bases lay outside the gene matches. Overall study findings and caveats: Carriage of CMV together with the relevant HLA was identifiable through cumulative public TCR beta family frequency. HLA-C-restricted CMV-specific TCR beta clonotypes prevailed in the ex vivo response.

The chain joins TRBV7-2 to TRBJ2-3, with 12 bases that match TRBD2. The clonotype comes from a human donor in good health (CMV status not recorded). Some clones in this sample may be carry-over from other donors' samples. The sequencing here drew on cultured PBMCs, taken from culture after CMV antigen stimulation. The DNA of the CDR3 is TGTGCCAGCAGCTTAGTTCCCCCACTAGCGGGGGGTAGAGATACGCAGTATTTT. Translated: CASSLVPPLAGGRDTQYF.